Presented here are 8 T cell receptor beta chains from one specimen sequenced in a study of human T cells and chemical hapten exposure. Using its own MiXCR run on the RACE reads, TCRdb lists one record per CDR3 protein. The repertoire holds approximately 400,000 distinct CDR3 sequences, with around 5% as singletons. Time point indicated: patch test 1, 2 weeks after DPC sensitization. Treatment indicated: therapeutic diphenylcyclopropenone sensitization with weekly scalp DPC. The sequences come from whole blood, collected in connection with sensitization to the hapten diphenylcyclopropenone (DPC). These receptors were obtained from a woman in her forties or fifties with alopecia areata. Some clones in this sample may be carry-over from other donors' samples.

The table lists this clonotype with a few counts. V and J are TRBV29-1 and TRBJ1-2; D ambiguous. Germline lookup yields CDR1 SQVTM and CDR2 ANQGSEA. V was clipped by 7 bases and J by 3 bases, with 12 bases between them. CDR3 length: 12 amino acids. CDR3 sequence reads: CSALDPDYGYTF. Here the CDR3 DNA reads TGCAGCGCCCTTGATCCGGACTATGGCTACACCTTC.

This clonotype has more than one count but fewer than ten. The chain combines TRBV24-1 with TRBJ2-2; D remains unclear. This CDR3 is 11 amino acids long. Germline V CDR1 and CDR2: KGHDR, SFDVKD. Trimming took 7 bases from V and 5 from J, leaving 4 bases between them. CDR3: CATRNTGELFF. The CDR3 nucleotides are TGTGCCACCAGAAATACCGGGGAGCTGTTTTTT.

This clonotype was detected a few times. The V gene is TRBV7-9, the J gene TRBJ2-5, with TRBD1 as a possible D gene (5 bases). This CDR3 has 15 residues. V was trimmed by 1 base and J by 2 bases, leaving 11 bases between them. From germline, CDR1 is SEHNR and CDR2 FQNEAQ (reference sequence). In DNA, the CDR3 is TGTGCCAGCAGCTTAGGGCCTCGACAGCAAGAGACCCAGTACTTC. This sequence encodes CASSLGPRQQETQYF.

This clonotype was found a few times. This chain uses TRBV12-3 or TRBV12-4 with TRBJ2-5; D may be TRBD2 (5 bases). The CDR3 has 15 residues. V shed 3 bases and J shed 2 bases, with 13 bases lying between them. The CDR3 protein is CASSFGAGPQETQYF. DNA for the CDR3: TGTGCCAGCAGTTTCGGCGCGGGCCCTCAAGAGACCCAGTACTTC.

The genes are TRBV29-1 and TRBJ1-5, with no clear D. Germline V gene data show CDR1 as SQVTM and CDR2 as ANQGSEA. The CDR3 contains 13 residues. Trimming removed 3 bases from V and 6 bases from J, with 12 bases in between. The CDR3 nucleotides are TGCAGCGTTGAGACTTCATCGGGTCAGCCCCAGCATTTT. Amino acids: CSVETSSGQPQHF.

This clonotype was observed at least ten times. This chain links TRBV6-5 with TRBJ1-1; 7 bases match TRBD1. J gave up 3 bases and V 0 bases, and 4 bases lay outside the gene matches. Germline CDR1 MNHEY, CDR2 SVGAGI. This CDR3 spans 15 amino acids. CDR3 DNA sequence: TGTGCCAGCAGTTACTCCACAGGGGCGGACACTGAAGCTTTCTTT. It translates to CASSYSTGADTEAFF.

This clonotype was seen many times. The chain uses TRBV27 and TRBJ1-2; the D is unclear. CDR1 is MNHEY, CDR2 SMNVEV, per germline (reference sequence). V lost 5 bases to trimming and J lost 2 bases, with 12 bases between them. This CDR3 contains 14 residues. The CDR3 region has the DNA TGTGCCAGCAGTCCAACAGCTTTCAACTATGGCTACACCTTC. This encodes CASSPTAFNYGYTF.

This clonotype occurred many times. The chain is built from TRBV13 and TRBJ1-5; possible D gene TRBD1, 5 bases. In germline, CDR1 is PRHDT, CDR2 FYEKMQ (reference sequence). This CDR3 contains 14 residues. Trimming stripped 5 bases from V and 4 bases from J, with 12 bases between. Here the CDR3 reads CASSAGTVNQPQHF. The CDR3 bases are TGTGCCAGCAGCGCCGGGACGGTAAATCAGCCCCAGCATTTT.